This T cell receptor beta chain was profiled in a study of T-cell memory formation after mild COVID-19. Libraries for TCRalpha and TCRbeta carried sample barcodes and unique molecular identifiers via 5'RACE. TCRdb reprocessed the 5' RACE reads with MiXCR, giving one entry per CDR3 protein. Of tens of thousands of distinct CDR3 sequences listed, approximately 6.8% are singletons. Study conclusions and caveats: Clones shrinking between day 15 and 85 showed a balanced CD4/CD8 split, and those that grew later tilted toward CD4+. Those CD4+ clones that contracted were mainly in CM and EM (CD8+ ones in EMRA).

Comment on this clonotype: Its antigen is undetermined. A read error may produce the germline difference seen at one junction end.

Germline V gives CDR1 ENHRY, CDR2 SYGVKD. The CDR3 covers 12 residues. The chain employs TRBV10-3 and TRBJ2-5; D remains ambiguous. The sample taken for sequencing was PBMCs or a T cell subset sorted from them (not recorded which). This TCR was recovered from a man younger than 30 who had mild COVID-19 (a few samples of this study predate the infection). Cell type and time point are not known. CDR3 DNA sequence: TGTGCCATCGGGGAACAGCAAGAGGCCCAGTACTTC. It encodes CAIGEQQEAQYF.